This TCR beta chain was found in a study of CXCR3-negative and CXCR3-positive naive CD8 T cells. Through 5' RACE with UMI labels, the TRB cDNA libraries were prepared. TCRdb reprocessed the 5' RACE reads; each CDR3 protein has one entry and no DNA is given. Across some 110,000 distinct CDR3 sequences, the top ten clones capture more than 0.3% of the sample. The CDR3 runs to 12 residues. Germline V CDR1 and CDR2: DFQATT, SNEGSKA (reference sequence). Findings and caveats of the study: CXCR3-positive naive cells had TRB CDR3s that were more hydrophobic than CXCR3-negative naive cells had.

Details on this clonotype: What it binds is not known.

The TCR comes from a human donor in good health. Some clones in this sample may be carry-over from other donors' samples. The sample was naive CXCR3+ CD8+ T cells from blood. As to subset: CD45RO-CCR7+CD27+CD95- naive CD8+ T cells expressing CXCR3 (TNR3+). The chain employs TRBV20-1 and TRBJ2-7; the D gene TCRdb calls, TRBD2, cannot be checked with no DNA. CDR3 sequence: CSARAGNYEQYF.